These T cell receptor beta chains were read from a single sample in a study of vaccination and CD4 T cells after COVID-19. These TCRs' antigens remain unknown. TCRdb recomputed calls from the PCR reads with MiXCR, one row per CDR3 protein. The sample includes 8,500 to 10,000 distinct CDR3 sequences, less than 35% seen only once; the top ten take about 11%. Source material: CD4+ T cells from blood, cultured in vitro. The receptors were gathered from a human donor in good health. Both conserved end residues are part of each CDR3. D genes are given only for firm matches. The size of a clone is reported for some rows only, either as once, few or many, or as a class for expanded clones.

.	TRBV9	once	TRBJ1-1	TGTGCCAGCAGCGTAGTCGGGGGGGCCCCTGAAGCTTTCTTT	CASSVVGGAPEAFF
.	TRBV29-1	few	TRBJ1-1	TGCAGCGCTATCGCCGGGTGGACTGAAGCTTTCTTT	CSAIAGWTEAFF
.	TRBV6-1	few	TRBJ2-4	TGTGCCAGCAGAGACATCTTGGGCAAAAACATTCAGTACTTC	CASRDILGKNIQYF
.	TRBV4-3	.	TRBJ2-3	TGCGCCAGCAGCCAAGATCGACGCTTCACAGATACGCAGTATTTT	CASSQDRRFTDTQYF
.	TRBV10-3	medium-sized	TRBJ1-5	TGTGCCATCAGTGAGCCCTTTCCAGGTCAGCCCCAGCATTTT	CAISEPFPGQPQHF
TRBD1	TRBV20-1	few	TRBJ2-1	TGCAGTGCTAGATACAGGGGGACGGATGAGCAGTTCTTC	CSARYRGTDEQFF
TRBD1	TRBV29-1	.	TRBJ1-5	TGCAGCGTGGGACAGATAAATAGCAATCAGCCCCAGCATTTT	CSVGQINSNQPQHF
TRBD1	TRBV5-1	few	TRBJ2-3	TGCGCCAGCAGCCCGCAGGGGGCTGGGACGACAGATACGCAGTATTTT	CASSPQGAGTTDTQYF
TRBD2	TRBV20-1	.	TRBJ2-2	TGCAGTGCTAATCAAGCGGGAGTCGGCACCGGGGAGCTGTTTTTT	CSANQAGVGTGELFF
.	TRBV20-1	.	TRBJ2-7	TGCAGTGCTAGAGAAGGGTTCAGCTACGAGCAGTACTTC	CSAREGFSYEQYF
.	TRBV28	.	TRBJ2-4	TGTGCCTCGAGGGGGACTCTGAAAAACATTCAGTACTTC	CASRGTLKNIQYF
.	TRBV7-2	few	TRBJ2-2	TGTGCCAGCAGCTTGGCATCCTACACCGGGGAGCTGTTTTTT	CASSLASYTGELFF
.	TRBV2	once	TRBJ2-7	TGTGCCAGCACTGAGGGGATCCCCACCTACGAGCAGTACTTC	CASTEGIPTYEQYF
.	TRBV25-1	few	TRBJ1-1	TGTGCCAGCAGTGAATTAAGGGAGGGAGGCACTGAAGCTTTCTTT	CASSELREGGTEAFF
.	TRBV6-1	.	TRBJ1-5	TGTGCCAGCAGCCTTCCAGGCAGGGCCCGTGGCCGCGGTCAGCCCCAGCATTTT	CASSLPGRARGRGQPQHF
TRBD1	TRBV18	.	TRBJ1-1	TGTGCCAGCTCACCACTGGACAGGGAAGCTGAAGCTTTCTTT	CASSPLDREAEAFF
.	TRBV6-5	medium-sized	TRBJ1-2	TGTGCCAGCAGTTCCGGACGTTACTACACCTTC	CASSSGRYYTF
.	TRBV2	few	TRBJ2-6	TGTGCCAGCAGTGCAGCACCTGGGGCCAACGTCCTGACTTTC	CASSAAPGANVLTF
.	TRBV7-8	few	TRBJ2-3	TGTGCCACCGGAATCGCAAGTGATACGCAGTATTTT	CATGIASDTQYF
.	TRBV28	few	TRBJ1-2	TGTGCCAGCAGTTTGGTCTCGACTCGGGGTGGCTACACCTTC	CASSLVSTRGGYTF
TRBD2	TRBV20-1	few	TRBJ2-7	TGCAGTGCTAGAGCGGGGGGTTCTATCGAGCAGTACTTC	CSARAGGSIEQYF
TRBD2	TRBV7-2	.	TRBJ2-6	TGTGCCAGCAGCTTAAGTCAAGCGGGAGGGCCCTCTGGGGCCAACGTCCTGACTTTC	CASSLSQAGGPSGANVLTF
.	TRBV5-1	.	TRBJ2-2	TGCGCCAGCAGCTTGGTGGGCGGGGAGCTGTTTTTT	CASSLVGGELFF
.	TRBV24-1	.	TRBJ2-3	TGTGCCACCAGGGCAAGTGCTGCCGCAGATACGCAGTATTTT	CATRASAAADTQYF
.	TRBV20-1	.	TRBJ2-7	TGCAGTGCCTCAATTAACCGGCTCTACGAGCAGTACTTC	CSASINRLYEQYF
.	TRBV6-5	.	TRBJ1-2	TGTGCCAGCAGTTACAGGTCAGGGGTGGGCTACACCTTC	CASSYRSGVGYTF
.	TRBV4-3	.	TRBJ1-6	TGCGCCAGCAGCCGGGGGGCAGGGGTTTCACCCCTCCACTTT	CASSRGAGVSPLHF
.	TRBV27	.	TRBJ1-6	TGTGCCAGCAGTTTCCGCCTGTTCTCCTCACCCCTCCACTTT	CASSFRLFSSPLHF
.	TRBV20-1	.	TRBJ1-4	TGCAGTGCTAGAGAGGTCAATGAAAAACTGTTTTTT	CSAREVNEKLFF
.	TRBV19	few	TRBJ1-1	TGTGCCAGTAGTATGTCCACGAACACTGAAGCTTTCTTT	CASSMSTNTEAFF
.	TRBV7-3	.	TRBJ2-3	TGTGCCAGCAGCCTAAGGGGGGGAGGATCTTCAGATACGCAGTATTTT	CASSLRGGGSSDTQYF
.	TRBV20-1	.	TRBJ1-3	TGCAGTGCCGGCGGACCCTCTGGAAACACCATATATTTT	CSAGGPSGNTIYF
.	TRBV18	few	TRBJ1-1	TGTGCCAGCTCACCACTTCCTCTCGTGAACACTGAAGCTTTCTTT	CASSPLPLVNTEAFF
.	TRBV12-3/TRBV12-4	.	TRBJ2-7	TGTGCCAGCACTCTACGTCGGTCCTACGAGCAGTACTTC	CASTLRRSYEQYF
TRBD2	TRBV6-2/TRBV6-3	.	TRBJ2-1	TGTGCCAGCACCCTAGCGGGAGGGAGCTCCTACAATGAGCAGTTCTTC	CASTLAGGSSYNEQFF
TRBD1	TRBV6-1	.	TRBJ2-7	TGTGCCAGCGGAAAACGGACAGGCTACGAGCAGTACTTC	CASGKRTGYEQYF
TRBD2	TRBV2	.	TRBJ2-5	TGTGCCAGCAGGCCTAGACTAGCGGGTGAAGAGACCCAGTACTTC	CASRPRLAGEETQYF
.	TRBV5-1	.	TRBJ1-2	TGCGCCAGCAGCTGGTCGGGACCGGGGTCGTCTGGCTACACCTTC	CASSWSGPGSSGYTF
.	TRBV10-3	.	TRBJ2-1	TGTGCCATCAGTGATAAGCAGAACAACAATGAGCAGTTCTTC	CAISDKQNNNEQFF
.	TRBV6-1	.	TRBJ1-1	TGTGCCAGCAGTGATAGGGTCCGTAACCCTGAAGCTTTCTTT	CASSDRVRNPEAFF
.	TRBV3-1	.	TRBJ1-6	TGTGCCAGCAGCCCGACCGGATCGGGAGATTCACCCCTCCACTTT	CASSPTGSGDSPLHF
.	TRBV6-2/TRBV6-3	.	TRBJ1-3	TGTGCCAGCAGGGCCTCTGGAAACACCATATATTTT	CASRASGNTIYF
.	TRBV7-2	.	TRBJ2-7	TGTGCCAGCAGCGAGGAGCTGGGGCTGGGGCAGTACTTC	CASSEELGLGQYF
.	TRBV7-2	few	TRBJ2-1	TGTGCCAGCAGCCTCGGTAGCGGTTCTCCAAATGAGCAGTTCTTC	CASSLGSGSPNEQFF
TRBD1	TRBV4-1	.	TRBJ1-2	TGCGCCAGCAGTCATCCGGGACAGTGCCCTTCTAACTATGGCTACACCTTC	CASSHPGQCPSNYGYTF
.	TRBV7-6	medium-sized	TRBJ1-2	TGTGCCAGCAGCTTGGGGCAGGGGCTACGCTATGGCTACACCTTC	CASSLGQGLRYGYTF
.	TRBV28	.	TRBJ2-7	TGTGCCAGCAGTTTTAGGGCTACCGAGCAGTACTTC	CASSFRATEQYF
.	TRBV4-3	once	TRBJ2-3	TGCGCCAGCAGCCAGGAGGGATTTAGCACAGATACGCAGTATTTT	CASSQEGFSTDTQYF
.	TRBV6-5	.	TRBJ2-2	TGTGCCAGCAGTTACGGCCAGACCACCGGGGAGCTGTTTTTT	CASSYGQTTGELFF
.	TRBV5-4	.	TRBJ2-3	TGTGCCAGCGCCAACCCGGGGCGGGGCACAGATACGCAGTATTTT	CASANPGRGTDTQYF
TRBD1	TRBV24-1	.	TRBJ2-2	TGTGCCACCAGTGATTTGAAGTACAGACAGGGGGCAATAGGCACCGGGGAGCTGTTTTTT	CATSDLKYRQGAIGTGELFF
.	TRBV20-1	medium-sized	TRBJ2-1	TGCAGTGCGCCCGGCAGATTACATGAGCAGTTCTTC	CSAPGRLHEQFF
TRBD1	TRBV27	few	TRBJ2-3	TGTGCCAGCAGTCGGGACAGGGGACCTGTTGGTACGCAGTATTTT	CASSRDRGPVGTQYF